This T cell receptor (beta chain) came from a study of early T cells in non-severe SARS-CoV-2 infection. This clonotype was recorded many times. Unique molecular identifier tags were affixed to discrete cDNA molecules. TCRdb recomputed calls from the 5' RACE reads with MiXCR, one row per CDR3 protein. The repertoire has around 99,000 distinct CDR3 sequences, around 10% of them found once; the top ten carry 6.5% to 8%. The source of this sequence is an adult who was a healthcare worker with PCR-confirmed SARS-CoV-2 infection or an uninfected control (not recorded which). Sequences were obtained from whole blood.

This chain's CDR3 is CSAYRDRNTEAFF. CDR3 in DNA: TGCAGTGCATACCGGGACAGGAACACTGAAGCTTTCTTT. V and J are TRBV20-1 and TRBJ1-1; 7 bases agree with TRBD1. This CDR3 has 13 amino acids. J lost 1 base, V lost 6 bases, and 5 bases had no gene match. The germline V gene has CDR1 DFQATT and CDR2 SNEGSKA (reference sequence).